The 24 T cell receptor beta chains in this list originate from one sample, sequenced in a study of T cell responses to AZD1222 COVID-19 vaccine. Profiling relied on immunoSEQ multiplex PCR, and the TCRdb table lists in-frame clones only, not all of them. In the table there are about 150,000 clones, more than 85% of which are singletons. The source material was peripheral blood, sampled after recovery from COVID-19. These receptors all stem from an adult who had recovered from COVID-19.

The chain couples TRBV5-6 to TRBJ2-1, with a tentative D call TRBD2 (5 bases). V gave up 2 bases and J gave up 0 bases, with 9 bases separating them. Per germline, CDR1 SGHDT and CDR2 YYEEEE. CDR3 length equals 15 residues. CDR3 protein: CASSFLANSYNEQFF. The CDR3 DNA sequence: TGTGCCAGCAGCTTCCTAGCTAACTCCTACAATGAGCAGTTCTTC.

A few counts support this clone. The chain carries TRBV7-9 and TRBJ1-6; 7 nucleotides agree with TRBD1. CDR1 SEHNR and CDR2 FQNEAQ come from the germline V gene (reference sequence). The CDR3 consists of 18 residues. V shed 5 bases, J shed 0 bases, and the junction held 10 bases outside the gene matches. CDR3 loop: CASSLGGTVGSYNSPLHF. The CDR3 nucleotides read TGTGCCAGCAGCCTCGGGGGGACAGTGGGCTCCTATAATTCACCCCTCCACTTT.

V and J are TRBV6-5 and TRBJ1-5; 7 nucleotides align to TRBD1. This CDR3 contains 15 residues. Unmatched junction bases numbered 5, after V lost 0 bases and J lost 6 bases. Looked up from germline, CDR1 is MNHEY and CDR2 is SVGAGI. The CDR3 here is CASSYSPGGTQPQHF. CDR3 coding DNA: TGTGCCAGCAGTTACTCGCCAGGGGGGACTCAGCCCCAGCATTTT.

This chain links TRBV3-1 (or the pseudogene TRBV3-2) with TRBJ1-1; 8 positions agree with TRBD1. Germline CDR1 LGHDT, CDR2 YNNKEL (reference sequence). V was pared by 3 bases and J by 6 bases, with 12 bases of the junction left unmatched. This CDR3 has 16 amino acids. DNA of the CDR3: TGTGCCAGCAGCCAGAACCGGGACAGGATAAGCGCTGAAGCTTTCTTT. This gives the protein CASSQNRDRISAEAFF.

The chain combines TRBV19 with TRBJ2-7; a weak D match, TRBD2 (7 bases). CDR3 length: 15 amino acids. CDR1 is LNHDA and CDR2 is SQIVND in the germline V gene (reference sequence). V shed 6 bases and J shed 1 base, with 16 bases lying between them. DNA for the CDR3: TGTGCCAGTAGCTCGGAACAGGGAGGGTCCTACGAGCAGTACTTC. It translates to CASSSEQGGSYEQYF.

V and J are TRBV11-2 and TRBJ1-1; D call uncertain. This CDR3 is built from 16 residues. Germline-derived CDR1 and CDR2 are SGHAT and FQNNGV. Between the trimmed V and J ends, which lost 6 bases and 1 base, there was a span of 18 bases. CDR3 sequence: CASRWGWSGKNTEAFF. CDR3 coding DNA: TGTGCCAGCAGATGGGGTTGGTCGGGGAAGAACACTGAAGCTTTCTTT.

In nucleotides, the CDR3 is TGTGCCAGCAGCGCCGAACTAGCGGGAGGCGCAGATACGCAGTATTTT. Translating gives CASSAELAGGADTQYF. The chain uses TRBV7-3 and TRBJ2-3, with 12 nucleotides matching TRBD2. The CDR3 spans 16 residues. Germline values: CDR1 SGHTA, CDR2 FQGTGA. V shed 5 bases and J 4 bases; nucleotides not matched to a gene: 7.

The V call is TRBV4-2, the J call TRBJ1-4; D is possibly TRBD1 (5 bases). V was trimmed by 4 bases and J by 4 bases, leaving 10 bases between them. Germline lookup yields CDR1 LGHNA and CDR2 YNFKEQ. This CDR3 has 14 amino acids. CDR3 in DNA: TGTGCCAGCAGCCGAGGACAAGGTAATGAAAAACTGTTTTTT. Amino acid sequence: CASSRGQGNEKLFF.

Here the CDR3 reads CASSPPSGTGSYEQYF. The CDR3 DNA reads as TGTGCCAGCAGCCCCCCTAGTGGGACAGGGTCCTACGAGCAGTACTTC. This chain links TRBV5-6 with TRBJ2-7; the match to TRBD1 covers 9 bases. Germline loops: CDR1 SGHDT, CDR2 YYEEEE. V lost 4 bases, J lost 1 base, and 9 bases stayed unmatched. The CDR3 sequence is 16 residues long.

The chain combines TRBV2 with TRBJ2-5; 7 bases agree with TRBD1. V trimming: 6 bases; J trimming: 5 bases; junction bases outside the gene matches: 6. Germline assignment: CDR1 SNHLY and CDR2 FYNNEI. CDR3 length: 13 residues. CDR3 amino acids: CASSATGSETQYF. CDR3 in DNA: TGTGCCAGCAGCGCGACAGGGAGTGAGACCCAGTACTTC.

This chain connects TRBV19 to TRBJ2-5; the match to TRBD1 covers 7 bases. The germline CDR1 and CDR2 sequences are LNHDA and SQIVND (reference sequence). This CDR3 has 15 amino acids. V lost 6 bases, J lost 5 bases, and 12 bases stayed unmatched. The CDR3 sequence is CASSPMQGVAETQYF. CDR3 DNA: TGTGCCAGTAGCCCTATGCAGGGGGTTGCGGAGACCCAGTACTTC.

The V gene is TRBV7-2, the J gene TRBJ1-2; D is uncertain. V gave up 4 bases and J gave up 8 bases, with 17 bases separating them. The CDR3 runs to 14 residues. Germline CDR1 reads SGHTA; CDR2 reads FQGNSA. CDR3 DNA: TGTGCCAGCAGCTCATCCTCTCGGGAGTCAGGCTACACCTTC. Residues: CASSSSSRESGYTF.

The CDR3 reads CAISEGRDRPYEQYF. The CDR3 DNA reads TGTGCCATCAGTGAGGGCCGGGACAGGCCCTACGAGCAGTACTTC. This chain links TRBV10-3 with TRBJ2-7, with 8 nucleotides matching TRBD1. Germline CDR1 ENHRY, CDR2 SYGVKD. Unmatched junction bases numbered 5, after V lost 2 bases and J lost 2 bases. The CDR3 is 15 amino acids.

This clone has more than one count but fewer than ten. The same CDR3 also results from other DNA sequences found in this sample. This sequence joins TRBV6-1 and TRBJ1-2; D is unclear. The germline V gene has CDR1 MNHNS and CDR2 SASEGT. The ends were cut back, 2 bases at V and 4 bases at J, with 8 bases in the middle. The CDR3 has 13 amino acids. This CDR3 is CASSESSVYGYTF. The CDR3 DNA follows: TGTGCCAGCAGTGAAAGTTCGGTCTATGGCTACACCTTC.

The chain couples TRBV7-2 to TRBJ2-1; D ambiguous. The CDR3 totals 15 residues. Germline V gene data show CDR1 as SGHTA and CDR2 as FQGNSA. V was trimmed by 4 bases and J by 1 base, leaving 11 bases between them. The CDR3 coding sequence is TGTGCCAGCAGCTCCAGGCTACTATCCTACAATGAGCAGTTCTTC. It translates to CASSSRLLSYNEQFF.

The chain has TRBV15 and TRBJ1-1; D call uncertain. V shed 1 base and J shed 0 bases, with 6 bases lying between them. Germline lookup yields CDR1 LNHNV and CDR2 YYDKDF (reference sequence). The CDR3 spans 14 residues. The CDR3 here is CATSRVGMNTEAFF. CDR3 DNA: TGTGCCACCAGCAGAGTTGGAATGAACACTGAAGCTTTCTTT.

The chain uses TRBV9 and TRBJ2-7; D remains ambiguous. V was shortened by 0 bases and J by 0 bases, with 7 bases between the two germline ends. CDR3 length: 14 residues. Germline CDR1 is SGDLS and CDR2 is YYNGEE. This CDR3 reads CASSVGSDSYEQYF. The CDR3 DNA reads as TGTGCCAGCAGCGTAGGATCTGACTCCTACGAGCAGTACTTC.

The CDR3 coding sequence is TGTGCCACCAGCCGGGACCCCGGTTCCTCAGCTTCAGAAGCTTTCTTT. It specifies CATSRDPGSSASEAFF. This chain connects TRBV15 to TRBJ1-1, with D possibly matching TRBD1 (5 bases). Germline V lookup: CDR1 LNHNV, CDR2 YYDKDF (reference sequence). V lost 5 bases, J lost 8 bases, and 24 bases lay in between. CDR3 length: 16 amino acids.

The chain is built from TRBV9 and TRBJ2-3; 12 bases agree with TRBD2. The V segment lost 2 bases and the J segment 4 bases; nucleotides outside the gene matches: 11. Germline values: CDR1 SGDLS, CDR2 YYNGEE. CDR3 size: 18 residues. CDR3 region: CASSVGLAGTLVPDTQYF. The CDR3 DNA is TGTGCCAGCAGCGTCGGACTAGCGGGGACACTTGTGCCAGATACGCAGTATTTT.

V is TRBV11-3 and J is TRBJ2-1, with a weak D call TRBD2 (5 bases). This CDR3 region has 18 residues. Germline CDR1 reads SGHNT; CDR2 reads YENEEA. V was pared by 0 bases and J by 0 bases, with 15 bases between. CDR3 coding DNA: TGTGCCAGCAGCTTAGATATTCCTAGCTCAAGCTCCTACAATGAGCAGTTCTTC. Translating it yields CASSLDIPSSSSYNEQFF.

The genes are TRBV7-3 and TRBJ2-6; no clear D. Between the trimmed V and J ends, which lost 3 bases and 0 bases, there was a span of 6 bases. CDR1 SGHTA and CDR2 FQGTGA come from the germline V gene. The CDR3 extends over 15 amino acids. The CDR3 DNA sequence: TGTGCCAGCAGCTTGGCTGGCTCTGGGGCCAACGTCCTGACTTTC. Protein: CASSLAGSGANVLTF.

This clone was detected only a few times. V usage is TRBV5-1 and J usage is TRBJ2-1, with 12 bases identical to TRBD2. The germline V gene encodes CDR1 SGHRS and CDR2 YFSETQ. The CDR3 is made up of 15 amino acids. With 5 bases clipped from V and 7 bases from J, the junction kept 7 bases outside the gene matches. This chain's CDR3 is CASSSTSGGQNEQFF. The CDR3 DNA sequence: TGCGCCAGCAGTTCGACTAGCGGGGGACAAAATGAGCAGTTCTTC.

The CDR3 coding sequence is TGTGCCATTTTGGACAGCACCCAGGGCTATGGCTACACCTTC. Its translation is CAILDSTQGYGYTF. This chain uses TRBV10-3 with TRBJ1-2, with D perhaps matching TRBD1 (6 bases). CDR1 ENHRY and CDR2 SYGVKD come from the germline V gene. This CDR3 has 14 amino acids. V was pared by 9 bases and J by 4 bases, with 18 bases between.

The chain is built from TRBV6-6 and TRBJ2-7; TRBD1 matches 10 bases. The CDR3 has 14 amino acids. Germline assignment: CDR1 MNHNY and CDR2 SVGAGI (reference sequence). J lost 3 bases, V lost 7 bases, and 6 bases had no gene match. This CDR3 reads CASKTGQGIYEQYF. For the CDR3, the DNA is TGTGCCAGCAAAACGGGACAGGGGATCTACGAGCAGTACTTC.